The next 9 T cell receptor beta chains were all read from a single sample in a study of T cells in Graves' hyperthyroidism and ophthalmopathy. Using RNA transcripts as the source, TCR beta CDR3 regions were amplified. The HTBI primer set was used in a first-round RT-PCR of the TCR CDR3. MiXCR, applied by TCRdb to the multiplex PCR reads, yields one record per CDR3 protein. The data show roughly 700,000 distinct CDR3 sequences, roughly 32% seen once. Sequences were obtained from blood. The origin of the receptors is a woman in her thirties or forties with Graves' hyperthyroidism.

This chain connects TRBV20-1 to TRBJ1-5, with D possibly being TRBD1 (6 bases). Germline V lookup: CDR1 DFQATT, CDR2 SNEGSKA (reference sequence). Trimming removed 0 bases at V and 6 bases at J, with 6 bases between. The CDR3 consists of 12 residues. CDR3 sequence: CSAREGAQPQHF. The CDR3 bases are TGCAGTGCTAGAGAGGGGGCTCAGCCCCAGCATTTT.

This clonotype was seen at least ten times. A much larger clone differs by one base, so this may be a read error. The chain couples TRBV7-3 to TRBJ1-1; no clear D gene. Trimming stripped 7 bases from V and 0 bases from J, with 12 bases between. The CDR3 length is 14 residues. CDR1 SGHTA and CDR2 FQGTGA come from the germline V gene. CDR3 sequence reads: CASKEQPMNTEAFF. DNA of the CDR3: TGTGCCAGCAAGGAACAGCCGATGAACACTGAAGCTTTCTTT.

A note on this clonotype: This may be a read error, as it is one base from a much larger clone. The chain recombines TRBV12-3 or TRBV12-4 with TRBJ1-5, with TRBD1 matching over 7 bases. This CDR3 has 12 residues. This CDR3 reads CASSTGVKPRHF. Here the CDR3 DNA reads TGTGCCAGCAGCACAGGGGTCAAGCCCCGGCATTTT.

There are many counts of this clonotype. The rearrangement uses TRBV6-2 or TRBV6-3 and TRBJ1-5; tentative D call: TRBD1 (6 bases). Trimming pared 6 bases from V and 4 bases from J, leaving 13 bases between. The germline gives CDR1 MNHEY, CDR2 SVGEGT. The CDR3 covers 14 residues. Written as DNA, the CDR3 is TGTGCCAGCAGACTACAGGGAGGGAATCAGCCCCAGCATTTT. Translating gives CASRLQGGNQPQHF.

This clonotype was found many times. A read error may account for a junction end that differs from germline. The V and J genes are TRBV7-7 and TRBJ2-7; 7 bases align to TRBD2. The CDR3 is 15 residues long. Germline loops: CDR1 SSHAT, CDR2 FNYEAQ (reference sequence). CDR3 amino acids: CASSFGLGISYEQYF. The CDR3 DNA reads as TGTGCTAGCAGTTTTGGACTAGGTATTTCCTACGAGCAGTACTTC.

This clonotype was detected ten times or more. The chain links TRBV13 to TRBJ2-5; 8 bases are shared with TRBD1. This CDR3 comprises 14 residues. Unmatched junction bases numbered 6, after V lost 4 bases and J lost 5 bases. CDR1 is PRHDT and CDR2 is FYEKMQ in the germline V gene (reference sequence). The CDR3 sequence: CASSSRQGMETQYF. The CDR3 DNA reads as TGTGCCAGCAGCTCTCGACAGGGGATGGAGACCCAGTACTTC.

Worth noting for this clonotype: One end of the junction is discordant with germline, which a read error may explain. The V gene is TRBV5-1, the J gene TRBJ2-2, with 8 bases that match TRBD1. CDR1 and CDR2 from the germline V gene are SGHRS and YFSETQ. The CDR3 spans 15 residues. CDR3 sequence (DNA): TGTGCCAGCAGCTTGGCGACAGGGGCCACCGGGGAGCTGTTTTTT. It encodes CASSLATGATGELFF.

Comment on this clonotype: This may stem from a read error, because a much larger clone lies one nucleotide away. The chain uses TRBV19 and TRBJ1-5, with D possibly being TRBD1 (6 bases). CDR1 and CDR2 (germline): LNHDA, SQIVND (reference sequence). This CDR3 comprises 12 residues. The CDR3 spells CAGSPPDRPQHF. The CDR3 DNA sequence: TGTGCCGGTAGTCCCCCGGACAGGCCCCAGCATTTT.

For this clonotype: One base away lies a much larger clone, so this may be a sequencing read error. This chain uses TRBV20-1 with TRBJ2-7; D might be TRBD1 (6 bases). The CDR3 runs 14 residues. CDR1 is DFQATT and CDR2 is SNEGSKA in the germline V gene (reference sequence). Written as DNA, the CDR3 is TGCAGTGCTGGAGATTTAACAGGGAGCCACGAGCAGTACTTC. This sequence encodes CSAGDLTGSHEQYF.